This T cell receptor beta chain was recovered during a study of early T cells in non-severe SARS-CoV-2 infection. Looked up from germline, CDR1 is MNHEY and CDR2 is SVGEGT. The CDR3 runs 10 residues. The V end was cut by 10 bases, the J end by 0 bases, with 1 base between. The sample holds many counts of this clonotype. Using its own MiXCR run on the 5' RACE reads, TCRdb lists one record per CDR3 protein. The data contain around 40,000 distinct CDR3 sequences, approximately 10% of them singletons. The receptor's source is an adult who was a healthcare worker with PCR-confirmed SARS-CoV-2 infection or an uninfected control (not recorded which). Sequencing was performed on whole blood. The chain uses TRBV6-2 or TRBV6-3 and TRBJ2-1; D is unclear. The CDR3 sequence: CATSYNEQFF. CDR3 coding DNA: TGTGCCACCTCCTACAATGAGCAGTTCTTC.